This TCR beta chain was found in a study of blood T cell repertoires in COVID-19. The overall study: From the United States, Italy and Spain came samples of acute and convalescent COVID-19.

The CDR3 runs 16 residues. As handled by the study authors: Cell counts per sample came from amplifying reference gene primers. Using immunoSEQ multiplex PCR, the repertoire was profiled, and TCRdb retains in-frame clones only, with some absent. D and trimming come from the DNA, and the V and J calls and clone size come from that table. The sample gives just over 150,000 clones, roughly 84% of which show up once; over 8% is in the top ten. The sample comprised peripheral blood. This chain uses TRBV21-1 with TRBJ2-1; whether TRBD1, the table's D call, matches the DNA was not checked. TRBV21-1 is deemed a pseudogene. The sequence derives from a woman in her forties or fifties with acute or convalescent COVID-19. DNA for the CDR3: TGTGCCAGCAGCAAACCCGGGGACAGGGGTTGCAATGAGCAGTTCTTC. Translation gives CASSKPGDRGCNEQFF.